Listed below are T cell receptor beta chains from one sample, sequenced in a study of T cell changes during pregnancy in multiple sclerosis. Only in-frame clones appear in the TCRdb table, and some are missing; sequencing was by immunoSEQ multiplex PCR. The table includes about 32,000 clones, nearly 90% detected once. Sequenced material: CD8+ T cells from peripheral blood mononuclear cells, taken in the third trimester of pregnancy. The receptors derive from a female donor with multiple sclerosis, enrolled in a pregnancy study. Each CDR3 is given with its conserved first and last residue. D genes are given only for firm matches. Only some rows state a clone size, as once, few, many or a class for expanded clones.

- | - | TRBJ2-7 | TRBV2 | TGTGCCAGCAGTGTGGGTGGGGGGGGCGGCTACGAGCAGTACTTC | CASSVGGGGGYEQYF
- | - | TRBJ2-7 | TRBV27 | TGTGCCAGCAGCTCACTAGAGACCAACTACGAGCAGTACTTC | CASSSLETNYEQYF
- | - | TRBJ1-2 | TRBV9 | TGTGCCAGCAGCGACCGTTCTTCGGATGGCTACACCTTC | CASSDRSSDGYTF
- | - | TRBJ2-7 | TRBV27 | TGTGCCAGCAGTTTATCGCCCGGGGGCTACGAGCAGTACTTC | CASSLSPGGYEQYF
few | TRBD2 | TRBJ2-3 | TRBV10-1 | TGCGCCAGCAGTCAACTAGCGATCACAGATACGCAGTATTTT | CASSQLAITDTQYF
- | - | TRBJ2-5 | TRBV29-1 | TGCAGCGGCGGTATGGGGGCGAAGACCCAGTACTTC | CSGGMGAKTQYF
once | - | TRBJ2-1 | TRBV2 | TGTGCCAGCAGTGACCCCCCCTCTAATGAGCAGTTCTTC | CASSDPPSNEQFF
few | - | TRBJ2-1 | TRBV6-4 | TGTGCCAGCAGCGTGTCCCCCCAGGGTGAGCAGTTCTTC | CASSVSPQGEQFF
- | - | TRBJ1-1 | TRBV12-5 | TGTGCTAGTGGTTCCCCCGGGGCTGAAGCTTTCTTT | CASGSPGAEAFF
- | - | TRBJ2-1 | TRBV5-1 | TGCGCCAGCAGCCCCCTGGGCGCGGGTGAGCAGTTCTTC | CASSPLGAGEQFF
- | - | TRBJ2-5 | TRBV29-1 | TGCAGCGCGGTGGAGGGGTTAGAGACCCAGTACTTC | CSAVEGLETQYF
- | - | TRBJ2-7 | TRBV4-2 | TGTGCCAGCAGCCAGGAACTGCGGGGAAGATCCTACGAGCAGTACTTC | CASSQELRGRSYEQYF
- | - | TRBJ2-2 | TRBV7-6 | TGTGCCAGCAGCTTAGGGAGGGGGCTGGAGCTGTTTTTT | CASSLGRGLELFF
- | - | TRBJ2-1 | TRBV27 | TGTGCCAGCAGTTCAGAAAGGAGGACTGAGCAGTTCTTC | CASSSERRTEQFF
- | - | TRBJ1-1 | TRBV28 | TGTGCCAGCAGTTTCGGGACACCGAACACTGAAGCTTTCTTT | CASSFGTPNTEAFF